The present TCR beta chain was sequenced within a study of cytotoxic CD8 clonotypes in ibrutinib-treated CLL. Whole-study context: IGHV unmutated 17 to 18; relapsed/refractory more than ten; treatment-naive roughly 15. Study conclusions and caveats: Clonality went up at ibrutinib response and then declined back toward baseline at progression. Public clonotypes, an uncommon group, contracted or remained stable on treatment.

A remark on this clone: Its matching antigen is unknown.

The CDR3 covers 17 residues. V lost 0 bases and J lost 3; bases outside the gene matches: 7. Germline CDR1 reads SGDLS; CDR2 reads YYNGEE. The planned depth of sequencing spanned 1 in 200,000 to 1 in 1 million T cells. Here immunoSEQ multiplex PCR was the method, and the copy in TCRdb shows in-frame clones only, minus some. The sample holds about 50,000 clones, approximately 87% seen once. The source is a human donor with chronic lymphocytic leukemia. This sample comprised PBMCs, obtained after 24 months of ibrutinib treatment. The rearrangement uses TRBV9 and TRBJ1-4; 8 positions match TRBD1. The CDR3 DNA reads TGTGCCAGCAGCGTAGAGTCAGGGGGCCTTCCTAATGAAAAACTGTTTTTT. Its translation is CASSVESGGLPNEKLFF. The variable domain in full, completed from reference TRBV9 and TRBJ1-4, reads DSGVTQTPKHLITATGQRVTLRCSPRSGDLSVYWYQQSLDQGLQFLIQYYNGEERAKGNILERFSAQQFPDLHSELNLSSLELGDSALYFCASSVESGGLPNEKLFFGSGTQLSVL.